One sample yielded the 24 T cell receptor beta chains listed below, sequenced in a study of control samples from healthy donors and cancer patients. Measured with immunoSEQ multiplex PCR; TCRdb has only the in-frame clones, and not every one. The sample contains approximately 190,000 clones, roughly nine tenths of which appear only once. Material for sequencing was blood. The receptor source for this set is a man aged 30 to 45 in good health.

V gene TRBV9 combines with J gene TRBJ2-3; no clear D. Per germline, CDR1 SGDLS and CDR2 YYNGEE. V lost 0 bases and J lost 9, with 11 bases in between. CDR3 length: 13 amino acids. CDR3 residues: CASSVDSPWTQYF. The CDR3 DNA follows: TGTGCCAGCAGCGTAGACTCACCGTGGACGCAGTATTTT.

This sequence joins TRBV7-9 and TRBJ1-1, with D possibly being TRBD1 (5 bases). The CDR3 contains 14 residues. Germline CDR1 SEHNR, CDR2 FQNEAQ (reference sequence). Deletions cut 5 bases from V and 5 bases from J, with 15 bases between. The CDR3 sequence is CASSPTGGVTEAFF. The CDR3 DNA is TGTGCCAGCAGCCCGACGGGGGGAGTGACTGAAGCTTTCTTT.

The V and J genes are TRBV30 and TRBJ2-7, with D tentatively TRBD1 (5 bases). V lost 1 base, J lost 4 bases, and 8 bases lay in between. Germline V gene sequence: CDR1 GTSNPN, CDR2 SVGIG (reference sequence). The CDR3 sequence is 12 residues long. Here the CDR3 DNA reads TGTGCCTGGAGTGCTCAGGGTTACGAGCAGTACTTC. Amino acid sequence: CAWSAQGYEQYF.

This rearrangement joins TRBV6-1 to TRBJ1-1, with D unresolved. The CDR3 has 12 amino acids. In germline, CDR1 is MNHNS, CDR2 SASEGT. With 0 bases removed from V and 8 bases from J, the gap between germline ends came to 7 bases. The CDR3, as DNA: TGTGCCAGCAGTGAAGCGGGGATGGAAGCTTTCTTT. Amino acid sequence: CASSEAGMEAFF.

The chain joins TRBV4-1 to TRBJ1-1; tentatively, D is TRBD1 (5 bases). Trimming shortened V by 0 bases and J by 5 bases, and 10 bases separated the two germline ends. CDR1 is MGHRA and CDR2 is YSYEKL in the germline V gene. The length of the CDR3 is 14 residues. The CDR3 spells CASSQEWGLTEAFF. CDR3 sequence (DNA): TGCGCCAGCAGCCAAGAGTGGGGGTTAACTGAAGCTTTCTTT.

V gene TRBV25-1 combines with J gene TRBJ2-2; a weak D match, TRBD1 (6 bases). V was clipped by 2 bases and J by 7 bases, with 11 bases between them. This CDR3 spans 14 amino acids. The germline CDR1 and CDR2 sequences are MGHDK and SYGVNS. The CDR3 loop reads CASSETGFIGELFF. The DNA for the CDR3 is TGTGCCAGCAGTGAAACAGGGTTTATCGGGGAGCTGTTTTTT.

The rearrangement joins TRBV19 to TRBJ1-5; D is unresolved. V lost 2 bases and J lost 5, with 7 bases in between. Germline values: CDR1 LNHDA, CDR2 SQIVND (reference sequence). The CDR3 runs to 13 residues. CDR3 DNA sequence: TGTGCCAGTAGTATAACGGCTGATCAGCCCCAGCATTTT. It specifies CASSITADQPQHF.

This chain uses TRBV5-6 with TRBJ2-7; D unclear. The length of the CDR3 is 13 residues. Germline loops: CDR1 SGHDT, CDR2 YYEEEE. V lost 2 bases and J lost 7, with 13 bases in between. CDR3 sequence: CASSFRRPAEQYF. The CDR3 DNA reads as TGTGCCAGCAGCTTCCGGCGGCCTGCGGAGCAGTACTTC. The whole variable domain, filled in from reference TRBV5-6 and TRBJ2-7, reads DAGVTQSPTHLIKTRGQQVTLRCSPKSGHDTVSWYQQALGQGPQFIFQYYEEEERQRGNFPDRFSGHQFPNYSSELNVNALLLGDSALYLCASSFRRPAEQYFGPGTRLTVT.

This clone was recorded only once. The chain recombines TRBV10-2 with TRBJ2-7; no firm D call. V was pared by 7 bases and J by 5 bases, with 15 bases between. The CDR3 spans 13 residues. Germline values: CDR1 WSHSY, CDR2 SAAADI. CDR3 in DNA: TGCGCCAGCACTCCATCTTTCGGGCACGAGCAGTACTTC. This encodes CASTPSFGHEQYF.

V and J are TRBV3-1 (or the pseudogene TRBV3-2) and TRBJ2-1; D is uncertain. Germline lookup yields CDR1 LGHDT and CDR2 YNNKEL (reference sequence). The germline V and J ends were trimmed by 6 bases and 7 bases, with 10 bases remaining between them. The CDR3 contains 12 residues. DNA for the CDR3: TGTGCCAGCAGGGTAGGACGTAATGAGCAGTTCTTC. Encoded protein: CASRVGRNEQFF.

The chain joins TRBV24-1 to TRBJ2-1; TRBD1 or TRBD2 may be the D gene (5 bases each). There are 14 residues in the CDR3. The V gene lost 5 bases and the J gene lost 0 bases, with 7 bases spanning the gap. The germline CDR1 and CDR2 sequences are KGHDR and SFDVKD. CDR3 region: CATSGGTSYNEQFF. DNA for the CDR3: TGTGCCACCAGTGGGGGGACCTCCTACAATGAGCAGTTCTTC.

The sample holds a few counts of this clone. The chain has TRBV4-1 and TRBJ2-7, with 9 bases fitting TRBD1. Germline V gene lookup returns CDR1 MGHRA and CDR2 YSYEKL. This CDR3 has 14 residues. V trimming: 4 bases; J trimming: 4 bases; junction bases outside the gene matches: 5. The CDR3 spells CASSPNRGRYEQYF. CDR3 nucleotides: TGCGCCAGCAGCCCAAACAGGGGGCGGTACGAGCAGTACTTC.

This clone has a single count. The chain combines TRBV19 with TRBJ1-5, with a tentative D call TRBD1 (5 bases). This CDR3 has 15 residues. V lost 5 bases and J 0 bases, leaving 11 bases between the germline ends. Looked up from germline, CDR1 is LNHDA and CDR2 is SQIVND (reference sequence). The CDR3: CASSGTLNSNQPQHF. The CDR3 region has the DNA TGTGCCAGTAGTGGGACCTTGAATAGCAATCAGCCCCAGCATTTT.

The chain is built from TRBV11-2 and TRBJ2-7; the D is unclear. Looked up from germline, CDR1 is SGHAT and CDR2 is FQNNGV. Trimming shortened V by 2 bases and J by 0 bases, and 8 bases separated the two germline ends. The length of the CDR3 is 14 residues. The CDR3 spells CASSLLGYSYEQYF. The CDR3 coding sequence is TGTGCCAGCAGCTTATTAGGTTACTCCTACGAGCAGTACTTC.

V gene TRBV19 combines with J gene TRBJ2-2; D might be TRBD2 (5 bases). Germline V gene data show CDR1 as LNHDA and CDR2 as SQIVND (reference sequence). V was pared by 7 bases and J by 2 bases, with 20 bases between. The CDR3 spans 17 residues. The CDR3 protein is CASIARGRAKNTGELFF. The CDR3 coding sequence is TGTGCCAGTATTGCCCGGGGAAGGGCAAAAAACACCGGGGAGCTGTTTTTT.

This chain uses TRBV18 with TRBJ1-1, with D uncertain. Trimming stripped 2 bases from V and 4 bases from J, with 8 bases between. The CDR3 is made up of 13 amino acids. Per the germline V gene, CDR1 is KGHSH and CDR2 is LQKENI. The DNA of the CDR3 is TGTGCCAGCTCACCAGACCTTGTCACTGAAGCTTTCTTT. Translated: CASSPDLVTEAFF.

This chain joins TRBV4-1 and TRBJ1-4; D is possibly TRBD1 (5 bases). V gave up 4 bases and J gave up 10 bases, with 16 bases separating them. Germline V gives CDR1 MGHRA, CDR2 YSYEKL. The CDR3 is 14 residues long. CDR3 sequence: CASSLLGTERKLFF. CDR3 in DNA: TGCGCCAGCAGCCTACTGGGGACCGAGAGAAAACTGTTTTTT.

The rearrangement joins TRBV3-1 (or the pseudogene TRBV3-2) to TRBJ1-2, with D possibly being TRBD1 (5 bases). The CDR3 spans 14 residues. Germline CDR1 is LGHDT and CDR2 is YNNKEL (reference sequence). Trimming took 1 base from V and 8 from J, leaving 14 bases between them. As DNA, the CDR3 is TGTGCCAGCAGCCAAGGGCAGGGTTCGGTCGGCTACACCTTC. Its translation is CASSQGQGSVGYTF.

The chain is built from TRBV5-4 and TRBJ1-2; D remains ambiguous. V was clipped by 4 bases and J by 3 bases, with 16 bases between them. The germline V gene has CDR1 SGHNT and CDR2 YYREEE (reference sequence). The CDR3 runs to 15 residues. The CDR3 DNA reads TGTGCCAGCAGCCGCAACCCTACGGATTACTATGGCTACACCTTC. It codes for CASSRNPTDYYGYTF.

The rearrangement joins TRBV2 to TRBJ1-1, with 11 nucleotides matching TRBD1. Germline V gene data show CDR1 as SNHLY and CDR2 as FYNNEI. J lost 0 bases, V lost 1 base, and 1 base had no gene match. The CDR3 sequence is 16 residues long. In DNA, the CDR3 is TGTGCCAGCAGTGAAGGGGACAGGGGGTTGAACACTGAAGCTTTCTTT. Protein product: CASSEGDRGLNTEAFF.

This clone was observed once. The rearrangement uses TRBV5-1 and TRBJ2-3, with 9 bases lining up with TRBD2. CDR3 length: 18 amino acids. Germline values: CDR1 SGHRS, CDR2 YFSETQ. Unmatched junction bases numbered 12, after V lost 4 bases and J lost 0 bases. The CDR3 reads CASSDRGPSGESTDTQYF. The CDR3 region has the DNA TGCGCCAGCAGCGACCGGGGGCCTAGCGGGGAGAGCACAGATACGCAGTATTTT.

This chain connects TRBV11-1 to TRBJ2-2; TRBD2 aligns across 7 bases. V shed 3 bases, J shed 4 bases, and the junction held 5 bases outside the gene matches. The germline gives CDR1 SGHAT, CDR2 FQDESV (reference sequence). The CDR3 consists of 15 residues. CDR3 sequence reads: CASSLRTGGTGELFF. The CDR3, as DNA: TGTGCCAGCAGCTTGCGGACGGGGGGCACCGGGGAGCTGTTTTTT.

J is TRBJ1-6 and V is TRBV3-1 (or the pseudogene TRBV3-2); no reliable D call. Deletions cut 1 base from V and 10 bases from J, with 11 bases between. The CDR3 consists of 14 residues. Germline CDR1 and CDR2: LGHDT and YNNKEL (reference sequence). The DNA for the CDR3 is TGTGCCAGCAGCCAAGGTACGGGTAGGTCACCCCTCCACTTT. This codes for CASSQGTGRSPLHF.

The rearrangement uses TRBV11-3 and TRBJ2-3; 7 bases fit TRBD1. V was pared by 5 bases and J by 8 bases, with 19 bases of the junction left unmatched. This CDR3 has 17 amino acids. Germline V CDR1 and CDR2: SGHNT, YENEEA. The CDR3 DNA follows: TGTGCCAGCAGCCCCGGCCGGGACAGCCGGGGAGAAGCTACGCAGTATTTT. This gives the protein CASSPGRDSRGEATQYF.